The 8 T cell receptor beta chains in this list originate from one sample, sequenced in a study of blood T cell repertoires in COVID-19. Repertoires were generated with immunoSEQ multiplex PCR, while TCRdb's copy carries only in-frame clones and drops some. The sample yields around 26,000 clones, 92% seen once. Specimen: peripheral blood. Receptors originate from a human donor in a cohort sampled during active COVID-19.

The chain has TRBV19 and TRBJ2-1; TRBD1 matches at 9 bases. The CDR3 spans 16 residues. V dropped 4 bases and J dropped 0; count of bases not matched to a gene: 4. Germline CDR1 LNHDA, CDR2 SQIVND (reference sequence). The CDR3 coding sequence is TGTGCCAGTAGTACCAGGGACAGGGACTCCTACAATGAGCAGTTCTTC. The encoded protein is CASSTRDRDSYNEQFF.

This chain links TRBV19 with TRBJ2-7, with D maybe TRBD1 (6 bases). The CDR3 has 13 residues. The V end was cut by 3 bases, the J end by 2 bases, with 8 bases between. Germline-derived CDR1 and CDR2 are LNHDA and SQIVND (reference sequence). The CDR3 DNA reads as TGTGCCAGTAGTATCAGGGGTACCTACGAGCAGTACTTC. Protein: CASSIRGTYEQYF.

The chain carries TRBV4-2 and TRBJ1-2; the match to TRBD1 covers 9 bases. Per the germline V gene, CDR1 is LGHNA and CDR2 is YNFKEQ. This CDR3 comprises 15 residues. The ends lost 3 bases at V and 11 bases at J; junction bases unmatched: 13. CDR3 residues: CASSQQIRDRVVYTF. DNA of the CDR3: TGTGCCAGCAGCCAGCAGATCCGGGACAGGGTCGTATACACCTTC.

This clone was picked up one time. The chain joins TRBV7-6 to TRBJ2-5, with D unclear. Trimming shortened V by 5 bases and J by 5 bases, and 18 bases separated the two germline ends. CDR1 is SGHVS, CDR2 FNYEAQ, per germline. This CDR3 has 15 amino acids. The CDR3 DNA follows: TGTGCCAGCAGCCAGATGGTCCCGGGTTCGGAGACCCAGTACTTC. Translating gives CASSQMVPGSETQYF.

The CDR3 is CASSNAGTMSTEAFF. CDR3 DNA: TGCGCCAGCAGCAACGCCGGGACAATGAGCACTGAAGCTTTCTTT. The rearrangement joins TRBV5-1 to TRBJ1-1; D possibly corresponds to TRBD1 (6 bases). The length of the CDR3 is 15 residues. CDR1 is SGHRS, CDR2 YFSETQ, per germline. Trimming cost V 4 bases and J 4 bases, with 17 bases left between them.

This chain links TRBV3-1 (or the pseudogene TRBV3-2) with TRBJ2-2; TRBD1 matches at 7 bases. The V and J ends lost 4 bases and 2 bases, in that order; junction bases with no gene match: 7. The CDR3 has 16 amino acids. In germline, CDR1 is LGHDT, CDR2 YNNKEL (reference sequence). This CDR3 reads CASSRGVGGNTGELFF. CDR3 DNA sequence: TGTGCCAGCAGCCGGGGCGTAGGGGGCAACACCGGGGAGCTGTTTTTT.

The V gene is TRBV2, the J gene TRBJ1-6; a possible D gene is TRBD1 (6 bases). Germline V gene sequence: CDR1 SNHLY, CDR2 FYNNEI. The CDR3 covers 16 residues. The V end lost 1 base, the J end lost 3 bases, and 10 bases lay between the germline ends. The CDR3 DNA is TGTGCCAGCAGTGAAGAGGGGGGGAGCTATAATTCACCCCTCCACTTT. Protein sequence: CASSEEGGSYNSPLHF.

This rearrangement joins TRBV7-9 to TRBJ2-1, with a possible D match to TRBD1 (5 bases). Germline V gives CDR1 SEHNR, CDR2 FQNEAQ (reference sequence). This CDR3 contains 10 residues. Deletions cut 5 bases from V and 10 bases from J, with 6 bases between. CDR3 region: CASSRQEQFF. For the CDR3, the DNA is TGTGCCAGCAGCCGACAGGAGCAGTTCTTC.